The source of this TCR beta chain is a study of control samples from healthy donors and cancer patients. Only in-frame clones appear in the TCRdb table, and some are missing; sequencing was by immunoSEQ multiplex PCR. Among under 200,000 clones listed, around 96% were seen once. The specimen was blood. The receptor was derived from a woman aged 25 to 39 in good health.

CDR3 DNA: TGTGCCAGCAGTTCCGGGACAGGGGGCGGTTTGGGAGAGACCCAGTACTTC. Amino acid sequence: CASSSGTGGGLGETQYF. The chain couples TRBV5-4 to TRBJ2-5; 12 positions match TRBD1. Germline-derived CDR1 and CDR2 are SGHNT and YYREEE (reference sequence). Germline trimming cut 5 bases from V and 4 bases from J; bases unmatched to any gene: 12. CDR3 length: 17 residues. The full variable domain, with the rest looked up from reference TRBV5-4 and TRBJ2-5, is ETGVTQSPTHLIKTRGQQVTLRCSSQSGHNTVSWYQQALGQGPQFIFQYYREEENGRGNFPPRFSGLQFPNYSSELNVNALELDDSALYLCASSSGTGGGLGETQYFGPGTRLLVL.